These T cell receptor beta chains were read from a single sample in a study of blood T cell repertoires in COVID-19. TCRdb keeps only in-frame clones here, not all; method: immunoSEQ multiplex PCR. The table lists approximately 290,000 clones, 91% of them singletons. The specimen was peripheral blood. The receptors were gathered from a woman aged 25 to 39 with COVID-19, enrolled during active disease. Each CDR3 is given with its conserved first and last residue. D genes are given only for firm matches. Clone size is given for some rows only: seen once, a few or many times, or a class if the clone is expanded.

>NA|NA|TRBV24-1|TRBJ1-2
TGTGCCACCAGTGAGCCCGGGAACCCCCATGGCTACACCTTC
CATSEPGNPHGYTF
>NA|TRBD1|TRBV2|TRBJ1-5
TGTGCCAGCAGTAACTCCGGGACAGGTAATCAGCCCCAGCATTTT
CASSNSGTGNQPQHF
>NA|NA|TRBV2|TRBJ2-6
TGTGCCAGCAGCCCATTGGGGGGGGGCGGCTCTGGGGCCAACGTCCTGACTTTC
CASSPLGGGGSGANVLTF
>NA|NA|TRBV20-1|TRBJ1-1
TGCAGTGCTAGTCGGGGGGGGACTGAAGCTTTCTTT
CSASRGGTEAFF
>few|NA|TRBV7-2|TRBJ2-1
TGTGCCAGCAGCTTAGATGGGAGCTCCTACAATGAGCAGTTCTTC
CASSLDGSSYNEQFF
>once|TRBD1|TRBV3-1/TRBV3-2|TRBJ1-1
TGTGCCAGCAGCCCCCCTTGGGCCCAGGGGGCAATCAACACTGAAGCTTTCTTT
CASSPPWAQGAINTEAFF
>NA|TRBD2|TRBV7-8|TRBJ2-7
TGTGCCAGCAGCTTAGAACCTAGCGGGATAACCTACGAGCAGTACTTC
CASSLEPSGITYEQYF
>NA|NA|TRBV7-2|TRBJ1-5
TGTGCCAGCAGCCCGCCAGGAGGCCAGCCCCAGCATTTT
CASSPPGGQPQHF
>NA|TRBD2|TRBV5-6|TRBJ2-1
TGTGCCAGCAGCGGGAGGGCTGATGAGCAGTTCTTC
CASSGRADEQFF
>NA|NA|TRBV19|TRBJ2-1
TGTGCCAGTAGTATTAGCGCGAACTCCTACAATGAGCAGTTCTTC
CASSISANSYNEQFF
>NA|NA|TRBV4-1|TRBJ2-7
TGCGCCAGCAGCCGGGACCGGGACACGGGCTACGAGCAGTACTTC
CASSRDRDTGYEQYF
>NA|NA|TRBV7-2|TRBJ1-5
TGTGCCAGCAGCTTAGGGGGCAGGGGAAACAATCAGCCCCAGCATTTT
CASSLGGRGNNQPQHF